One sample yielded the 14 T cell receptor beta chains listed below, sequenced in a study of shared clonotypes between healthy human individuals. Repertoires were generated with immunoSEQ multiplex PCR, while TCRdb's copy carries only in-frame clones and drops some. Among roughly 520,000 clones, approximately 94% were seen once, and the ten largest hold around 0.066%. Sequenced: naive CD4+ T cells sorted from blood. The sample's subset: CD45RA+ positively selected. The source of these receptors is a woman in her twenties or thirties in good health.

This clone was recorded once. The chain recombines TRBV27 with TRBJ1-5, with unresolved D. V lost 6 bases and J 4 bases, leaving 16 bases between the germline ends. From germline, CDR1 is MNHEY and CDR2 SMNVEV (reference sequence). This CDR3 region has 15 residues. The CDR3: CASRDGPGRNQPQHF. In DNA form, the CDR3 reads TGTGCCAGCAGAGACGGGCCGGGGAGAAATCAGCCCCAGCATTTT.

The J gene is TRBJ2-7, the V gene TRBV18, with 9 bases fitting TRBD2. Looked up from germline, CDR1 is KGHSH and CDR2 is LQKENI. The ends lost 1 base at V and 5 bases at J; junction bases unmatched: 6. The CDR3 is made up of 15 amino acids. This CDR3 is CASSPQRGRDNEQYF. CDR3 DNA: TGTGCCAGCTCACCACAGCGCGGGAGGGACAACGAGCAGTACTTC. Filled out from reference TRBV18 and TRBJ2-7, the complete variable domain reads NAGVMQNPRHLVRRRGQEARLRCSPMKGHSHVYWYRQLPEEGLKFMVYLQKENIIDESGMPKERFSAEFPKEGPSILRIQQVVRGDSAAYFCASSPQRGRDNEQYFGPGTRLTVT.

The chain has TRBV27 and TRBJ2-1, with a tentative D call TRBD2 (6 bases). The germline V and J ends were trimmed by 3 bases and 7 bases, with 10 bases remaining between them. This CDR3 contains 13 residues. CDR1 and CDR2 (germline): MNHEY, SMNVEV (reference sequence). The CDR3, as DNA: TGTGCCAGCAGTTTCGGGGGAGCTAATGAGCAGTTCTTC. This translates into CASSFGGANEQFF.

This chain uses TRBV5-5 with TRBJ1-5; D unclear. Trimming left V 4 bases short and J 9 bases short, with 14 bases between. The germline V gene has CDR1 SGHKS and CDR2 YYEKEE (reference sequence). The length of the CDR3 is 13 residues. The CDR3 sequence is CASSRRGQVPQHF. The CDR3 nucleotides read TGTGCCAGCAGCCGCCGCGGGCAAGTGCCCCAGCATTTT.

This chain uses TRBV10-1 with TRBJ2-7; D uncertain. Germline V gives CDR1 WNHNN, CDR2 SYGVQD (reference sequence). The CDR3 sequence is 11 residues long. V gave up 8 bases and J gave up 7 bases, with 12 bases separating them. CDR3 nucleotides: TGCGCCAGCTCAAATGGGGATGAGCAGTACTTC. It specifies CASSNGDEQYF.

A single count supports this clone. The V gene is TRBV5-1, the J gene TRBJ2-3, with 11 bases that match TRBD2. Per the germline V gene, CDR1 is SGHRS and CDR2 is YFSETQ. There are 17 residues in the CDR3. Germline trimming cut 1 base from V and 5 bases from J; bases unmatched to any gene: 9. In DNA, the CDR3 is TGCGCCAGCAGCTTGTTTCGTAGCGGGAGGGCCAAAGATACGCAGTATTTT. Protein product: CASSLFRSGRAKDTQYF.

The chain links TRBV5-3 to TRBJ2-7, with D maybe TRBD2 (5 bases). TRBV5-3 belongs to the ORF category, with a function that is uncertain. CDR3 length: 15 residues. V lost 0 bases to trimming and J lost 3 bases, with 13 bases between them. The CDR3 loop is CARSLGGLEDYEQYF. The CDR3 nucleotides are TGTGCCAGAAGCTTGGGCGGGTTAGAGGACTACGAGCAGTACTTC.

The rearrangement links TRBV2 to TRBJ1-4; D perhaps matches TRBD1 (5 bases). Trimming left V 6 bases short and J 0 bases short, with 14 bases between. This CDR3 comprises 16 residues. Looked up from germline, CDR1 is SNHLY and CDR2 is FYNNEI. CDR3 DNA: TGTGCCAGCAGACATGGGGGGAAAGCAACTAATGAAAAACTGTTTTTT. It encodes CASRHGGKATNEKLFF.

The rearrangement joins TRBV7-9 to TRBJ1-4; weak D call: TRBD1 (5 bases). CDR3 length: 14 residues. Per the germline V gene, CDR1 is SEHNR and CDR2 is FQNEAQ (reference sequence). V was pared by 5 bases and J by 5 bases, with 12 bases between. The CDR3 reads CASSLGQPNEKLFF. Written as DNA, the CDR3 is TGTGCCAGCAGCCTGGGGCAGCCAAATGAAAAACTGTTTTTT.

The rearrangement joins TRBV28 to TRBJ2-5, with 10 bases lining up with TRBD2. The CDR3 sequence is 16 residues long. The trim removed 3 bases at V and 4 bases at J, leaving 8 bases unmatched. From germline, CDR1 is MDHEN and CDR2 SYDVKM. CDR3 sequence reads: CASSFGLAGVSETQYF. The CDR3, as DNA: TGTGCCAGCAGTTTCGGGCTAGCGGGAGTCTCAGAGACCCAGTACTTC.

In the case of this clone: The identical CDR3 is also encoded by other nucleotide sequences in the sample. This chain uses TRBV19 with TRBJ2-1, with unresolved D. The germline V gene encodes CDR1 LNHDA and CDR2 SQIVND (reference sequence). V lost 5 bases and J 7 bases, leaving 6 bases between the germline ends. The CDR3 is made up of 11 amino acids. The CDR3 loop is CASSSYNEQFF. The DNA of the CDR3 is TGTGCCAGTAGTTCTTATAATGAGCAGTTCTTC. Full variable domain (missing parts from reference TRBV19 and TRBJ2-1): DGGITQSPKYLFRKEGQNVTLSCEQNLNHDAMYWYRQDPGQGLRLIYYSQIVNDFQKGDIAEGYSVSREKKESFPLTVTSAQKNPTAFYLCASSSYNEQFFGPGTRLTVL.

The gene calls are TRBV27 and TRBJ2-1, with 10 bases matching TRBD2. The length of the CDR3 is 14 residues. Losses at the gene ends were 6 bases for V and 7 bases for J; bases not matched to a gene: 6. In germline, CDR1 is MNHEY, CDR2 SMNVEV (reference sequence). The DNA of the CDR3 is TGTGCCAGCAGAGCGGGAGGGTTTATGAATGAGCAGTTCTTC. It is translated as CASRAGGFMNEQFF.

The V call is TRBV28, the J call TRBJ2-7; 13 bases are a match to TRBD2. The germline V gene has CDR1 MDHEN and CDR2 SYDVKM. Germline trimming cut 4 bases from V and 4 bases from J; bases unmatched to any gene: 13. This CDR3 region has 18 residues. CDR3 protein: CASSWTSGRLVVSYEQYF. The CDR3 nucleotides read TGTGCCAGCAGTTGGACTAGCGGGAGATTAGTCGTATCGTACGAGCAGTACTTC.

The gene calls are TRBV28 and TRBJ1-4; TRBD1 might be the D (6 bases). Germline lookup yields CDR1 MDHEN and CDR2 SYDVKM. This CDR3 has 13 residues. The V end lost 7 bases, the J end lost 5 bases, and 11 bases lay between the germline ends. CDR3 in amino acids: CASNRALNEKLFF. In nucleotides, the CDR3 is TGTGCCAGCAACAGGGCACTAAATGAAAAACTGTTTTTT.